This T cell receptor (beta chain) was observed in a study of blood T cells in healthy people across ages. Whole-study findings and limits: When one million T cells were used, diversity estimates were thought to be underestimates. TCR beta diversity correlated strongly with naive T cell percentage.

Remarks on this clonotype: Its antigen remains unknown.

Germline assignment: CDR1 SEHNR and CDR2 FQNEAQ (reference sequence). The CDR3 covers 12 residues. V gave up 5 bases and J gave up 7 bases; unmatched junction bases: 1. At least 7 million PBMCs were isolated per sample. Then a second PCR, running roughly 7 to 11 cycles, was carried out with a sample-barcoded 5' primer and a J-beta primer mix. The authors tagged each cDNA molecule using a template-switch adaptor with 12 random nucleotides. A single record per CDR3 protein comes from TCRdb applying MiXCR to the 5' RACE reads. The sample includes 1.5 million to 2 million distinct CDR3 sequences, 28% of them seen just once.

This sequence was found in a woman aged 25-40 years in good health. The specimen sequenced was blood. V usage is TRBV7-9 and J usage is TRBJ2-2; the match to TRBD1 covers 7 bases. This chain's CDR3 is CASSDRDGELFF. CDR3 sequence (DNA): TGTGCCAGCAGCGACAGGGACGGGGAGCTGTTTTTT. The entire variable domain, with the rest obtained from reference TRBV7-9 and TRBJ2-2, is as follows: DTGVSQNPRHKITKRGQNVTFRCDPISEHNRLYWYRQTLGQGPEFLTYFQNEAQLEKSRLLSDRFSAERPKGSFSTLEIQRTEQGDSAMYLCASSDRDGELFFGEGSRLTVL.